The source of this TCR beta chain is a study of monozygotic twins with inflammatory bowel disease. Findings and limits, study-wide: Limited power may explain why concordant and discordant twins showed no difference in repertoire similarity. The analysis failed to separate different T cell subtypes. On the inverse Simpson index, IBD patients scored lower for TCRbeta diversity than healthy co-twins.

A remark on this clonotype: What it binds is not known.

Unsorted whole blood yielded the total RNA, with T cells left unselected. The CDR3 consists of 17 residues. Germline CDR1 LNHDA, CDR2 SQIVND (reference sequence). TCRdb reprocessed the 5' RACE reads, with one entry per CDR3 protein and no DNA. The sample includes some 150,000 distinct CDR3 sequences. This clonotype was sampled from a human donor with ulcerative colitis or Crohn's disease, or a healthy co-twin of an affected twin (not recorded which). The sequenced sample was blood. The chain has TRBV19 and TRBJ1-1; no DNA is available, so the TRBD1 call from TCRdb remains unchecked. The CDR3 loop is CASSTDSYPAMNTEAFF.